The sequence of this T cell receptor (beta chain) was determined in a study of human T cells and chemical hapten exposure. For the study at large: How much TCR each sample yielded varied, mostly because pooled library volumes differed slightly.

Documented time point: patch test 1, 2 weeks after DPC sensitization. Described treatment: therapeutic diphenylcyclopropenone sensitization with weekly scalp DPC. It was from unfractionated whole blood that total RNA was extracted. TCRdb reanalysed the RACE reads using MiXCR and keeps one entry per CDR3 protein. The sample holds 300,000 to 350,000 distinct CDR3 sequences, around 6.9% seen once. In this sample, this clonotype turned up a few times. Germline CDR1 is MGHRA and CDR2 is YSYEKL. The CDR3 spans 18 residues. V lost 5 bases and J lost 4; bases outside the gene matches: 15. The rearrangement uses TRBV4-1 and TRBJ1-5; the match to TRBD1 covers 9 bases. The sequence came from a woman younger than 35 with alopecia areata. Some clones in this sample may be carry-over from other donors' samples. Sequenced here: whole blood, sampled in connection with sensitization to the hapten diphenylcyclopropenone (DPC). CDR3: CASSRGGTGNTRNQPQHF. The CDR3 nucleotides are TGCGCCAGCAGCAGAGGGGGGACAGGGAATACACGGAATCAGCCCCAGCATTTT.